One sample yielded the 23 T cell receptor beta chains listed below, sequenced in a study of shared clonotypes between healthy human individuals. Using immunoSEQ multiplex PCR, the repertoire was profiled, and TCRdb retains in-frame clones only, with some absent. The table records roughly 500,000 clones, approximately 78% of them present only once. The sample comprised PBMCs. These receptors were taken from a woman aged 40 to 55 in good health. Some clones in this sample may be carry-over from other donors' samples.

The chain employs TRBV28 and TRBJ2-6; 8 nucleotides align to TRBD1. J gave up 1 base and V 2 bases, and 10 bases lay outside the gene matches. The germline V gene has CDR1 MDHEN and CDR2 SYDVKM. This CDR3 has 19 amino acids. The CDR3 protein is CASSLLRDRTVSGANVLTF. CDR3 nucleotide sequence: TGTGCCAGCAGTTTACTAAGGGACAGGACCGTTTCTGGGGCCAACGTCCTGACTTTC.

The chain is built from TRBV5-6 and TRBJ2-7; 9 bases match TRBD2. J lost 4 bases, V lost 4 bases, and 6 bases had no gene match. The CDR3 is made up of 14 amino acids. Looked up from germline, CDR1 is SGHDT and CDR2 is YYEEEE. CDR3 bases: TGTGCCAGCAGCCAGGGACTAGCCTTGTACGAGCAGTACTTC. Protein: CASSQGLALYEQYF.

J is TRBJ2-4 and V is TRBV5-4; the match to TRBD1 covers 8 bases. Germline V gene sequence: CDR1 SGHNT, CDR2 YYREEE (reference sequence). The V gene end was trimmed by 3 bases and the J gene end by 3 bases; junction bases not matched to a gene: 5. This CDR3 comprises 15 residues. The CDR3, as DNA: TGTGCCAGCAGCTCGGCGACAGGGGACAAAAACATTCAGTACTTC. It is translated as CASSSATGDKNIQYF.

The chain is built from TRBV15 and TRBJ2-1, with D possibly being TRBD2 (6 bases). From germline, CDR1 is LNHNV and CDR2 YYDKDF (reference sequence). This CDR3 is 12 amino acids long. V was clipped by 1 base and J by 8 bases, with 6 bases between them. In nucleotides, the CDR3 is TGTGCCACCAGCAGAGGGGGGGATGAGCAGTTCTTC. It is translated as CATSRGGDEQFF. Based on the CDR3 plus reference TRBV15 and TRBJ2-1, the full variable domain is DAMVIQNPRYQVTQFGKPVTLSCSQTLNHNVMYWYQQKSSQAPKLLFHYYDKDFNNEADTPDNFQSRRPNTSFCFLDIRSPGLGDTAMYLCATSRGGDEQFFGPGTRLTVL.

The chain carries TRBV29-1 and TRBJ2-1, with TRBD1 matching over 7 bases. CDR3 length equals 15 residues. Germline trimming cut 6 bases from V and 2 bases from J; bases unmatched to any gene: 10. Per the germline V gene, CDR1 is SQVTM and CDR2 is ANQGSEA. CDR3 nucleotide sequence: TGCAGCGTCGTTACAGGGGCCGGACCCTACAATGAGCAGTTCTTC. Protein sequence: CSVVTGAGPYNEQFF.

The chain links TRBV27 to TRBJ2-5, with TRBD2 identical over 8 bases. Germline V gives CDR1 MNHEY, CDR2 SMNVEV (reference sequence). The junction had 7 bases not matched to a gene; V was cut back by 6 bases and J by 4 bases. The CDR3 has 14 amino acids. The DNA of the CDR3 is TGTGCCAGCAGCCCCGGGACTAGAGGAGAGACCCAGTACTTC. Its translation: CASSPGTRGETQYF.

J is TRBJ2-5 and V is TRBV7-7; 10 bases are shared with TRBD1. This CDR3 has 15 amino acids. Per germline, CDR1 SSHAT and CDR2 FNYEAQ (reference sequence). V dropped 5 bases and J dropped 5; count of bases not matched to a gene: 8. The CDR3 protein is CASSIGTGVGETQYF. DNA of the CDR3: TGTGCCAGCAGCATCGGGACAGGGGTTGGGGAGACCCAGTACTTC.

A single count supports this clone. CDR3 coding DNA: TGTGCCAGCAGCTCGCGACAGGGTGGCTACGAGCAGTACTTC. Protein product: CASSSRQGGYEQYF. The V gene is TRBV7-2, the J gene TRBJ2-7, with TRBD1 identical over 7 bases. This CDR3 is 14 amino acids long. V gave up 4 bases and J gave up 3 bases; unmatched junction bases: 6. Germline values: CDR1 SGHTA, CDR2 FQGNSA.

The V gene is TRBV19, the J gene TRBJ2-1; D possibly corresponds to TRBD2 (6 bases). V lost 6 bases and J 2 bases, leaving 11 bases between the germline ends. Germline CDR1 reads LNHDA; CDR2 reads SQIVND (reference sequence). The CDR3 contains 14 residues. CDR3 sequence: CASSGGMTYNEQFF. The CDR3 DNA reads as TGTGCCAGTAGCGGCGGGATGACCTACAATGAGCAGTTCTTC.

The rearrangement joins TRBV7-9 to TRBJ2-5, with TRBD2 matching 7 bases. Germline assignment: CDR1 SEHNR and CDR2 FQNEAQ (reference sequence). CDR3 length equals 19 residues. With V trimmed by 1 base and J by 4 bases, 18 bases remained unmatched. The CDR3 bases are TGTGCCAGCAGCTTAGGAGGGAGCGGGGCGGGAGACCCGAGAGAGACCCAGTACTTC. Protein: CASSLGGSGAGDPRETQYF.

The chain links TRBV7-2 to TRBJ2-2; perhaps TRBD1 as D (6 bases). CDR1 and CDR2 from the germline V gene are SGHTA and FQGNSA. V lost 5 bases, J lost 1 base, and 11 bases lay in between. The CDR3 loop spans 15 amino acids. The CDR3 here is CASSRTDLNTGELFF. The CDR3 bases are TGTGCCAGCAGCCGGACAGATTTGAACACCGGGGAGCTGTTTTTT.

The genes are TRBV27 and TRBJ2-3; 8 bases agree with TRBD2. The germline V gene encodes CDR1 MNHEY and CDR2 SMNVEV (reference sequence). With V trimmed by 3 bases and J by 3 bases, 2 bases remained unmatched. CDR3 length: 14 residues. The CDR3 loop reads CASSFKRETDTQYF. The CDR3 DNA follows: TGTGCCAGCAGTTTCAAGCGGGAGACAGATACGCAGTATTTT.

V is TRBV7-9 and J is TRBJ2-3; D may correspond to TRBD1 or TRBD2 (6 bases each). There are 16 residues in the CDR3. Germline V lookup: CDR1 SEHNR, CDR2 FQNEAQ (reference sequence). V was cut by 2 bases and J by 7 bases, with 19 bases left in between. The CDR3 loop reads CASSLIRGPNENTQYF. In nucleotides, the CDR3 is TGTGCCAGCAGCTTAATTCGGGGGCCTAACGAGAATACGCAGTATTTT.

This clone appeared once. The V gene is TRBV27, the J gene TRBJ2-2; maybe TRBD2 (6 bases). The CDR3 has 16 amino acids. Trimming cost V 6 bases and J 4 bases, with 18 bases left between them. Germline assignment: CDR1 MNHEY and CDR2 SMNVEV (reference sequence). Here the CDR3 DNA reads TGTGCCAGCAGGCGGGATACGGGAGCCGGCACCGGGGAGCTGTTTTTT. Residues: CASRRDTGAGTGELFF.

This clone was seen ten or more times. The DNA of the CDR3 is TGCGCCAGCAGCTTTTCCACGCCCTACGAGCAGTACTTC. Residues: CASSFSTPYEQYF. The chain couples TRBV5-1 to TRBJ2-7; no definite D call. Germline-derived CDR1 and CDR2 are SGHRS and YFSETQ. The length of the CDR3 is 13 residues. Trimming took off 2 bases at V and 2 bases at J, with 8 bases between the two ends.

CDR3 bases: TGTGCCAGCAGCTCTCGATTTTTCAAGAACACTGAAGCTTTCTTT. This codes for CASSSRFFKNTEAFF. The gene calls are TRBV7-9 and TRBJ1-1, with D hard to call. Per germline, CDR1 SEHNR and CDR2 FQNEAQ (reference sequence). This CDR3 contains 15 residues. V was pared by 4 bases and J by 1 base, with 13 bases between.

This sequence joins TRBV30 and TRBJ1-1, with D unresolved. CDR1 is GTSNPN, CDR2 SVGIG, per germline (reference sequence). The ends were cut back, 2 bases at V and 7 bases at J, with 17 bases in the middle. The CDR3 loop spans 14 amino acids. CDR3 coding DNA: TGTGCCTGGAGTAGGGCAGTACAATCTATTGAAGCTTTCTTT. It yields the protein CAWSRAVQSIEAFF.

The rearrangement links TRBV6-5 to TRBJ1-1; D is perhaps TRBD1 (6 bases). The CDR3 has 14 residues. CDR1 and CDR2 from the germline V gene are MNHEY and SVGAGI. Trimming removed 7 bases at V and 3 bases at J, with 15 bases between. CDR3 nucleotide sequence: TGTGCCAGCACCCAAGCCAGGGGTGACACTGAAGCTTTCTTT. As protein: CASTQARGDTEAFF.

The chain carries TRBV5-1 and TRBJ2-2; TRBD2 matches at 11 bases. Trimming took 4 bases from V and 2 from J; bases not matched to a gene: 4. Germline V gene data show CDR1 as SGHRS and CDR2 as YFSETQ. CDR3 length: 16 amino acids. CDR3 residues: CASSILAGANTGELFF. The CDR3 coding sequence is TGCGCCAGCAGCATACTAGCGGGAGCCAACACCGGGGAGCTGTTTTTT.

The rearrangement links TRBV5-1 to TRBJ2-5, with a weak D call TRBD2 (7 bases). V dropped 4 bases and J dropped 5 bases, with 18 bases sitting between them. Germline assignment: CDR1 SGHRS and CDR2 YFSETQ. The CDR3 length is 15 residues. The CDR3 coding sequence is TGCGCCAGCAGCCCGAGGGGGGGCCAGGGCGAGACCCAGTACTTC. Its protein is CASSPRGGQGETQYF.

The gene calls are TRBV5-1 and TRBJ1-5, with D hard to call. Trimming cost V 2 bases and J 2 bases, with 5 bases left between them. This CDR3 spans 13 amino acids. Germline values: CDR1 SGHRS, CDR2 YFSETQ. The CDR3 DNA is TGCGCCAGCAGCTTCACCGGCAATCAGCCCCAGCATTTT. As protein: CASSFTGNQPQHF.

The V and J genes are TRBV11-1 and TRBJ2-7; 9 bases align to TRBD2. The CDR3 extends over 14 amino acids. The germline V gene encodes CDR1 SGHAT and CDR2 FQDESV (reference sequence). After removal of 6 bases from V and 5 bases from J, the junction contained 8 bases not matched to a gene. In DNA form, the CDR3 reads TGTGCCAGCAGATTTAGCGGGAGCGGGGACGAGCAGTACTTC. Its protein product is CASRFSGSGDEQYF.

This chain uses TRBV6-1 with TRBJ2-7, with 8 bases that match TRBD1. The CDR3 contains 13 residues. CDR1 and CDR2 (germline): MNHNS, SASEGT. J lost 5 bases, V lost 6 bases, and 6 bases had no gene match. The CDR3 reads CASRTQGEDEQYF. The CDR3 DNA reads TGTGCCAGCAGAACACAGGGGGAGGACGAGCAGTACTTC.